This TCR beta chain was recovered during a study of CD8 T cells in Susac syndrome. Reverse transcription used about 0.45 to 1 ug RNA and random hexamers. TCRdb re-called the immunoSEQ multiplex PCR reads through MiXCR, storing one row per CDR3 protein. Of hundreds of thousands of distinct CDR3 sequences listed, 85% to 95% are singletons. Germline CDR1 SGHVS, CDR2 FQNEAQ. The CDR3 has 16 residues. J gave up 3 bases and V 5 bases, and 13 bases lay outside the gene matches. The rearrangement uses TRBV7-8 and TRBJ2-7; TRBD1 aligns across 7 bases. This clonotype originated in a human donor with multiple sclerosis. Sample: CD4+ T cells from PBMCs. Here the CDR3 DNA reads TGTGCCAGCAGCGGAATAAGGGGGCGCGTAAACTACGAGCAGTACGTC. It is translated as CASSGIRGRVNYEQYV.